Below are 31 T cell receptor beta chains sequenced from a single sample in a study of early stage breast cancer tumors. Repertoires were generated with immunoSEQ multiplex PCR, while TCRdb's copy carries only in-frame clones and drops some. The data hold 25,000 to 35,000 clones, with 74% observed a single time. Material for sequencing was blood. These receptors were collected from a person aged 35 to 50 with breast cancer.

The V call is TRBV18, the J call TRBJ2-5; tentative D call: TRBD2 (5 bases). Trimming took off 0 bases at V and 5 bases at J, with 16 bases between the two ends. The CDR3 runs 16 residues. Germline V gene data show CDR1 as KGHSH and CDR2 as LQKENI. CDR3 bases: TGTGCCAGCTCACCACCCATCGCGGGCATGGGGGAGACCCAGTACTTC. It encodes CASSPPIAGMGETQYF.

The gene calls are TRBV4-1 and TRBJ2-5, with TRBD1 matching over 7 bases. The V and J ends lost 1 base and 2 bases, in that order; junction bases with no gene match: 7. Germline lookup yields CDR1 MGHRA and CDR2 YSYEKL. The CDR3 contains 16 residues. In nucleotides, the CDR3 is TGCGCCAGCAGCCAAGTTCTCTCAGGGGGTCAAGAGACCCAGTACTTC. It yields the protein CASSQVLSGGQETQYF.

The chain joins TRBV20-1 to TRBJ2-7, with no clear D. Germline V gives CDR1 DFQATT, CDR2 SNEGSKA (reference sequence). This CDR3 spans 11 amino acids. The germline V and J ends were trimmed by 3 bases and 7 bases, with 10 bases remaining between them. The CDR3 DNA follows: TGCAGTGCTAGGCCCCTTTGGGAGCAGTACTTC. Translated: CSARPLWEQYF.

The chain is built from TRBV18 and TRBJ1-2; no clear D. The V end was cut by 0 bases, the J end by 6 bases, with 14 bases between. The CDR3 runs 15 residues. Per germline, CDR1 KGHSH and CDR2 LQKENI. This CDR3 is CASSPPSKDADGYTF. The DNA of the CDR3 is TGTGCCAGCTCACCACCGAGTAAGGATGCGGATGGCTACACCTTC.

V usage is TRBV9 and J usage is TRBJ2-1; 7 nucleotides line up with TRBD2. Germline V CDR1 and CDR2: SGDLS, YYNGEE. CDR3 length: 15 residues. J lost 8 bases, V lost 0 bases, and 8 bases had no gene match. CDR3 coding DNA: TGTGCCAGCAGCGTAGCCAGCGGGGCCCTCGATGAGCAGTTCTTC. Residues: CASSVASGALDEQFF.

The genes are TRBV7-2 and TRBJ2-2; D not certain. The germline V gene encodes CDR1 SGHTA and CDR2 FQGNSA. The CDR3 runs 13 residues. Deletions cut 5 bases from V and 6 bases from J, with 10 bases between. DNA of the CDR3: TGTGCCAGCAGCCCCGATGGGGCCGGGGAGCTGTTTTTT. Translation gives CASSPDGAGELFF.

This sequence joins TRBV7-2 and TRBJ2-1, with D possibly being TRBD1 (5 bases). The germline V gene encodes CDR1 SGHTA and CDR2 FQGNSA. V lost 2 bases and J lost 8, with 7 bases in between. The CDR3 runs 12 residues. CDR3 in amino acids: CASSLQGYEQFF. The DNA of the CDR3 is TGTGCCAGCAGCTTACAGGGCTATGAGCAGTTCTTC.

This clone has only one observation. CDR3 residues: CATSRDPPPGRGYEQYF. Written as DNA, the CDR3 is TGTGCCACCAGCAGAGATCCCCCCCCAGGACGCGGCTACGAGCAGTACTTC. The chain carries TRBV15 and TRBJ2-7, with D hard to call. Germline V gene sequence: CDR1 LNHNV, CDR2 YYDKDF (reference sequence). The CDR3 length is 17 residues. V lost 0 bases and J lost 3, with 18 bases in between.

V and J are TRBV19 and TRBJ2-1; 11 nucleotides align to TRBD2. Germline-derived CDR1 and CDR2 are LNHDA and SQIVND (reference sequence). The CDR3 consists of 17 residues. The V gene end was trimmed by 6 bases and the J gene end by 3 bases; junction bases not matched to a gene: 10. CDR3 nucleotide sequence: TGTGCCAGTAGATCTTTGACTAGCGGGAAAAACTACAATGAGCAGTTCTTC. Its protein is CASRSLTSGKNYNEQFF.

This clone was recorded once. This sequence joins TRBV27 and TRBJ2-1; D may be TRBD2 (6 bases). CDR1 MNHEY and CDR2 SMNVEV come from the germline V gene (reference sequence). There are 13 residues in the CDR3. Trimming removed 6 bases from V and 12 bases from J, with 18 bases in between. The CDR3 is CASSRLEGRGQFF. The CDR3 DNA sequence: TGTGCCAGCAGCAGACTGGAGGGACGGGGGCAGTTCTTC.

In DNA form, the CDR3 reads TGTGCCAGCAGCCAAGATTGGGTGGCTAGCGGGTACCAAGAGACCCAGTACTTC. Protein product: CASSQDWVASGYQETQYF. The genes are TRBV14 and TRBJ2-5; TRBD2 matches 8 bases. Germline trimming cut 0 bases from V and 0 bases from J; bases unmatched to any gene: 9. The germline CDR1 and CDR2 sequences are SGHDN and FVKESK. The CDR3 consists of 18 residues.

The CDR3 nucleotides read TGCAGCGTTGAAGGTACTAGTGGGAGGGTAGGCGAGCAGTACTTC. It encodes CSVEGTSGRVGEQYF. V and J are TRBV29-1 and TRBJ2-7; 7 nucleotides line up with TRBD2. The CDR3 has 15 amino acids. Germline CDR1 and CDR2: SQVTM and ANQGSEA. V shed 1 base and J 6 bases; nucleotides not matched to a gene: 12.

This clone was picked up a small number of times. The gene calls are TRBV5-1 and TRBJ2-1, with D perhaps TRBD2 (5 bases). Per the germline V gene, CDR1 is SGHRS and CDR2 is YFSETQ. V was clipped by 0 bases and J by 5 bases, with 12 bases between them. The CDR3 contains 15 residues. The CDR3 is CASSLEADSHNEQFF. CDR3 DNA sequence: TGCGCCAGCAGCTTGGAGGCGGACTCTCACAATGAGCAGTTCTTC.

This clone appeared once. The J gene is TRBJ1-1, the V gene TRBV4-1, with D unresolved. Trimming removed 0 bases at V and 5 bases at J, with 4 bases between. CDR1 is MGHRA and CDR2 is YSYEKL in the germline V gene. The CDR3 extends over 12 amino acids. This chain's CDR3 is CASSQDGTEAFF. CDR3 in DNA: TGCGCCAGCAGCCAAGACGGGACTGAAGCTTTCTTT.

This clone was seen more than once but under ten times. The gene calls are TRBV4-2 and TRBJ1-1; perhaps TRBD1 as D (6 bases). V was cut by 4 bases and J by 11 bases, with 32 bases left in between. Germline values: CDR1 LGHNA, CDR2 YNFKEQ. This CDR3 has 18 amino acids. The DNA for the CDR3 is TGTGCCAGCAGCCCGCATCCCGGACAGTACGAGAGTGTTACGCTGGCTTTCTTT. Protein sequence: CASSPHPGQYESVTLAFF.

This chain joins TRBV5-1 and TRBJ1-1; TRBD1 aligns across 9 bases. Germline V gene data show CDR1 as SGHRS and CDR2 as YFSETQ. This CDR3 has 15 amino acids. With V trimmed by 0 bases and J by 4 bases, 4 bases remained unmatched. The CDR3 loop reads CASSLAGTGSTEAFF. In DNA form, the CDR3 reads TGCGCCAGCAGCTTGGCCGGGACAGGGAGCACTGAAGCTTTCTTT.

The rearrangement joins TRBV7-9 to TRBJ2-6; 7 bases fit TRBD1. CDR3 length: 19 residues. Trimming removed 1 base from V and 4 bases from J; junction bases left unmatched: 13. Germline-derived CDR1 and CDR2 are SEHNR and FQNEAQ (reference sequence). The CDR3 sequence: CASSLDQGGRGTGANVLTF. The CDR3, as DNA: TGTGCCAGCAGCTTAGATCAGGGCGGCAGGGGGACCGGGGCCAACGTCCTGACTTTC.

This chain joins TRBV9 and TRBJ2-5; D may be TRBD2 (5 bases). V lost 5 bases, J lost 5 bases, and 13 bases lay in between. The CDR3 has 13 amino acids. CDR1 and CDR2 from the germline V gene are SGDLS and YYNGEE. CDR3 nucleotides: TGTGCCAGCAGTGGGGAGAACATCGAGACCCAGTACTTC. This translates into CASSGENIETQYF. The whole variable domain, filled in from reference TRBV9 and TRBJ2-5, reads DSGVTQTPKHLITATGQRVTLRCSPRSGDLSVYWYQQSLDQGLQFLIQYYNGEERAKGNILERFSAQQFPDLHSELNLSSLELGDSALYFCASSGENIETQYFGPGTRLLVL.

This clone was seen a few times. This chain joins TRBV7-9 and TRBJ2-2; D could derive from TRBD1 or TRBD2 (5 bases each). This CDR3 spans 16 amino acids. Germline lookup yields CDR1 SEHNR and CDR2 FQNEAQ (reference sequence). V was clipped by 6 bases and J by 7 bases, with 21 bases between them. CDR3 sequence reads: CASRPGMRGRGGELFF. The CDR3 bases are TGTGCCAGCAGACCTGGTATGAGGGGCCGTGGCGGGGAGCTGTTTTTT. Full variable domain (outside the CDR3, taken from reference TRBV7-9 and TRBJ2-2): DTGVSQNPRHKITKRGQNVTFRCDPISEHNRLYWYRQTLGQGPEFLTYFQNEAQLEKSRLLSDRFSAERPKGSFSTLEIQRTEQGDSAMYLCASRPGMRGRGGELFFGEGSRLTVL.

V usage is TRBV30 and J usage is TRBJ1-5; D might be TRBD1 (6 bases). Germline V gene data show CDR1 as GTSNPN and CDR2 as SVGIG (reference sequence). The CDR3 runs to 15 residues. Trimming left V 3 bases short and J 2 bases short, with 14 bases between. The CDR3, as DNA: TGTGCCTGGAGCCACCCAGGGGTGGGCAATCAGCCCCAGCATTTT. Translation gives CAWSHPGVGNQPQHF. Filled out from reference TRBV30 and TRBJ1-5, the complete variable domain reads SQTIHQWPATLVQPVGSPLSLECTVEGTSNPNLYWYRQAAGRGLQLLFYSVGIGQISSEVPQNLSASRPQDRQFILSSKKLLLSDSGFYLCAWSHPGVGNQPQHFGDGTRLSIL.

The rearrangement links TRBV9 to TRBJ2-7; the match to TRBD2 covers 8 bases. V lost 0 bases and J lost 2; bases outside the gene matches: 1. This CDR3 contains 14 residues. Germline V CDR1 and CDR2: SGDLS, YYNGEE. The CDR3 DNA reads TGTGCCAGCAGCGTAGACGGGAGGGCCTACGAGCAGTACTTC. This translates into CASSVDGRAYEQYF.

This chain connects TRBV10-2 to TRBJ2-7; 10 nucleotides match TRBD2. The V gene end was trimmed by 8 bases and the J gene end by 5 bases; junction bases not matched to a gene: 9. Germline CDR1 and CDR2: WSHSY and SAAADI. CDR3 length equals 14 residues. The CDR3: CASGIAGGNHEQYF. CDR3 coding DNA: TGCGCCAGCGGAATAGCGGGAGGCAACCACGAGCAGTACTTC.

This clone is categorized as medium-sized. V is TRBV4-2 and J is TRBJ2-6; D remains unclear. The germline CDR1 and CDR2 sequences are LGHNA and YNFKEQ. V was shortened by 1 base and J by 0 bases, with 13 bases between the two germline ends. CDR3 length: 18 amino acids. Here the CDR3 reads CASSQGNTENSGANVLTF. CDR3 nucleotides: TGTGCCAGCAGCCAAGGAAACACAGAAAACTCTGGGGCCAACGTCCTGACTTTC.

The gene calls are TRBV18 and TRBJ2-1; 10 bases are a match to TRBD1. Trimming removed 4 bases from V and 7 bases from J; junction bases left unmatched: 1. CDR1 is KGHSH and CDR2 is LQKENI in the germline V gene. The CDR3 length is 13 residues. The CDR3 region has the DNA TGTGCCAGCTCACTGGGACAGGGGAATGAGCAGTTCTTC. It encodes CASSLGQGNEQFF.

This clone has only one observation. The genes are TRBV19 and TRBJ1-2, with 9 bases fitting TRBD1. The CDR3 length is 15 residues. From germline, CDR1 is LNHDA and CDR2 SQIVND (reference sequence). Trimming cost V 3 bases and J 4 bases; bases outside gene matches: 6. The CDR3 DNA follows: TGTGCCAGTAGTATCGACAGGGGGACCCGCTATGGCTACACCTTC. This sequence encodes CASSIDRGTRYGYTF.

This clone has only a few counts. The rearrangement uses TRBV6-1 and TRBJ1-4; D is uncertain. The germline gives CDR1 MNHNS, CDR2 SASEGT. The CDR3 runs 13 residues. The V end lost 4 bases, the J end lost 3 bases, and 6 bases lay between the germline ends. The CDR3 bases are TGTGCCAGCAGTGCGTCAGCTAATGAAAAACTGTTTTTT. Protein sequence: CASSASANEKLFF.

This chain uses TRBV29-1 with TRBJ2-5; D is possibly TRBD2 (6 bases). The length of the CDR3 is 11 residues. Germline assignment: CDR1 SQVTM and CDR2 ANQGSEA. Between the trimmed V and J ends, which lost 6 bases and 7 bases, there was a span of 12 bases. The DNA for the CDR3 is TGCAGCGTCGGGACTGGAGGGACCCAGTACTTC. Protein sequence: CSVGTGGTQYF.

V usage is TRBV5-1 and J usage is TRBJ2-3, with no clear D. Between the trimmed V and J ends, which lost 1 base and 2 bases, there was a span of 11 bases. The CDR3 covers 15 residues. Germline V gives CDR1 SGHRS, CDR2 YFSETQ. In DNA form, the CDR3 reads TGCGCCAGCAGCTTGCTATCAGTATTCACAGATACGCAGTATTTT. Amino acid sequence: CASSLLSVFTDTQYF.

This chain joins TRBV10-3 and TRBJ1-5; 8 bases match TRBD1. The trim removed 6 bases at V and 3 bases at J, leaving 4 bases unmatched. Germline V gene sequence: CDR1 ENHRY, CDR2 SYGVKD. The CDR3 totals 14 residues. The CDR3 DNA reads as TGTGCCATCAGCCCGGACAGGGACAATCAGCCCCAGCATTTT. Protein product: CAISPDRDNQPQHF.

The chain has TRBV6-6 and TRBJ2-3; 7 bases are shared with TRBD1. Germline CDR1 MNHNY, CDR2 SVGAGI (reference sequence). V lost 5 bases, J lost 4 bases, and 9 bases stayed unmatched. The length of the CDR3 is 15 residues. Written as DNA, the CDR3 is TGTGCCAGCAGTAATGACAGGGATGCCCCAGATACGCAGTATTTT. It encodes CASSNDRDAPDTQYF.

This chain uses TRBV5-6 with TRBJ1-5, with D possibly matching TRBD1 (5 bases). The CDR3 is 18 residues long. The germline V and J ends were trimmed by 4 bases and 1 base, with 21 bases remaining between them. CDR1 and CDR2 from the germline V gene are SGHDT and YYEEEE. CDR3 residues: CASSPPGGGRGSNQPQHF. CDR3 sequence (DNA): TGTGCCAGCAGCCCCCCAGGCGGGGGAAGGGGAAGCAATCAGCCCCAGCATTTT.